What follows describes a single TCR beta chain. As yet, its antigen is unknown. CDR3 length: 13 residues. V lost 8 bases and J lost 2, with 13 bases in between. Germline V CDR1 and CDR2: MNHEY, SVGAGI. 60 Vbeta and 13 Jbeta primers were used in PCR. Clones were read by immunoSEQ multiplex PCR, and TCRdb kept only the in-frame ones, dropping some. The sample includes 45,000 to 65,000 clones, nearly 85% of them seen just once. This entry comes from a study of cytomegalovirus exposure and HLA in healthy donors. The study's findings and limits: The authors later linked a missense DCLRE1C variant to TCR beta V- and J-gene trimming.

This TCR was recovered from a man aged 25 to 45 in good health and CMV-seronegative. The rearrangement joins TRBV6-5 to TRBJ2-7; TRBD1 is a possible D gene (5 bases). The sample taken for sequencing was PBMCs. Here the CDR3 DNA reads TGTGCCAGCGCTAGGACATTTACCTACGAGCAGTACTTC. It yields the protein CASARTFTYEQYF.